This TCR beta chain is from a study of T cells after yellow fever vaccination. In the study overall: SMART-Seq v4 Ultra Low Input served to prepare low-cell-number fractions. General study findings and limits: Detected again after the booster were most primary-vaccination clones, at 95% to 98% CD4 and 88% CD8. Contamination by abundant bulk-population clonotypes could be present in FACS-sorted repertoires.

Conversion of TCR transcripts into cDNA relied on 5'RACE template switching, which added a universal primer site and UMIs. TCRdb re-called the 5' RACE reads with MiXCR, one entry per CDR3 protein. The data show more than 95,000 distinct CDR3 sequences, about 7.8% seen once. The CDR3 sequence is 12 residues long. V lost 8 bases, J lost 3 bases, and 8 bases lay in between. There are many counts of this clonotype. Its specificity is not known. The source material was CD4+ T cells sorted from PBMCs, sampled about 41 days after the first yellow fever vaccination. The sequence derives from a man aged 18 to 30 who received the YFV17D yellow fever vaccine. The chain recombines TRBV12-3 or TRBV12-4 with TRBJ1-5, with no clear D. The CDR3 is CASAVNNQPQHF. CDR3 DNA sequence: TGTGCCAGCGCAGTTAACAATCAGCCCCAGCATTTT.